Listed below are T cell receptor beta chains from one sample, sequenced in a study of T cell responses to AZD1222 COVID-19 vaccine. TCRdb's table, derived via immunoSEQ multiplex PCR, lists solely in-frame clones and lacks some. The table records more than 100,000 clones, around 87% of them present only once. Material: peripheral blood, obtained on day 0 of AZD1222 vaccination. All receptors come from an adult in good health. CDR3s leave out the opening cysteine and the closing phenylalanine or tryptophan.

TRBV9,TRBJ1-1,ASSAQGAEGF
TRBV6-1,TRBJ2-3,ASSETSGEGSTDTQY
TRBV3-1/TRBV3-2,TRBJ2-7,ASSQALPSVSYEQY
TRBV5-4,TRBJ2-3,ASSWGGSGGTDTQY
TRBV18,TRBJ1-6,ASSPRATKNSPLH
TRBV5-1,TRBJ1-2,ASSLTPPAYGYT
TRBV27,TRBJ1-6,ASSPRRDGSPLH
TRBV2,TRBJ1-1,ASRGQHVDMNTEAF
TRBV27,TRBJ2-7,ASSSPSGGGEQY
TRBV27,TRBJ1-6,ASSLSRASENSPLH
TRBV6-4,TRBJ1-6,ASSEQGDSPLH
TRBV19,TRBJ1-4,ASSRTSRGTNEKLF
TRBV15,TRBJ1-5,ATSRVRRDQPQH
TRBV19,TRBJ2-7,ASSLLQGSSYEQY
TRBV27,TRBJ2-3,ASSLHFSTDTQY
TRBV4-3,TRBJ1-1,ASSQVPDRTPEAF
TRBV18,TRBJ1-5,ASSLQGNQPQH
TRBV6-5,TRBJ1-1,ASRRGRNTEAF
TRBV27,TRBJ1-1,ASSRRPDYTEAF
TRBV13,TRBJ2-3,ASSLGGSTDTQY
TRBV12-3/TRBV12-4,TRBJ1-2,ASRSGGRGYT
TRBV5-1,TRBJ2-6,ASSSASGANVLT
TRBV14,TRBJ2-1,ASSPRSWTTYNEQF
TRBV5-5,TRBJ1-6,ASSSDRGLYSPLH
TRBV19,TRBJ1-1,ASSFHKAIGEAF
TRBV10-3,TRBJ2-2,AIDPTGQGGTGELF
TRBV7-9,TRBJ2-7,ASSLVGGNYEQY
TRBV3-1/TRBV3-2,TRBJ2-2,ASTRLAGGLSTGELF
TRBV7-9,TRBJ1-2,ASSSPPGMGYGYT
TRBV7-3,TRBJ1-1,ASSSDRVTEAF
TRBV5-8,TRBJ1-2,ASSLMVRTDLYGYT
TRBV6-2/TRBV6-3,TRBJ2-7,ASSYASGYEQY
TRBV10-1,TRBJ1-2,ASSAGQPWRGYGYT
TRBV2,TRBJ2-7,ARGGRNYYEQY
TRBV21-1,TRBJ1-3,ASSTDRRPSGNTIY